The subject of this entry is one T cell receptor (beta chain). V dropped 5 bases and J dropped 2; count of bases not matched to a gene: 6. There are 15 residues in the CDR3. Germline lookup yields CDR1 KGHSY and CDR2 FQNENV. While infection was still active, Seattle patients were enrolled and then followed longitudinally. These data belong to a study of blood T cell repertoires in COVID-19. On the study more broadly: Whether acute or convalescent, the COVID-19 samples came from the United States, Italy and Spain.

Source study methods: Estimation of nucleated cell counts relied on the amplification of reference gene primers. The method was immunoSEQ multiplex PCR; TCRdb's version includes in-frame clones alone and lacks a portion of them. The V and J calls and clone size come from that table; D and trimming were worked out from the DNA. The sample has around 400,000 clones, 80% to 90% seen once. The TCR originated in a woman aged 25 to 45 with COVID-19, enrolled during active disease. The chain joins TRBV16 to TRBJ1-2; 9 bases fit TRBD1. The sequenced material came from peripheral blood. DNA of the CDR3: TGTGCCAGCAGCTTGACAGGGGGGCTAAACTATGGCTACACCTTC. It codes for CASSLTGGLNYGYTF.